The TCR beta chain described here comes from a study of T cell responses to AZD1222 COVID-19 vaccine. Libraries were prepared by immunoSEQ multiplex PCR; TCRdb keeps only in-frame clonotypes and omits some of them. The data contain about 140,000 clones, around 84% of them singletons. A note on this clone: At one end the junction does not follow the germline gene, possibly because of a read error.

The sequence came from an adult who received the AZD1222 COVID-19 vaccine. The material sequenced was peripheral blood, taken 28 days after the second AZD1222 dose.

The CDR3 spells CASRIADTQYF. CDR3 DNA: TGTGCCAGTAGGATAGCAGATACGCAGTATTTT. This chain links TRBV19 with TRBJ2-3; D gene uncertain. CDR3 size: 11 residues. Germline V gene lookup returns CDR1 LNHDA and CDR2 SQIVND (reference sequence).